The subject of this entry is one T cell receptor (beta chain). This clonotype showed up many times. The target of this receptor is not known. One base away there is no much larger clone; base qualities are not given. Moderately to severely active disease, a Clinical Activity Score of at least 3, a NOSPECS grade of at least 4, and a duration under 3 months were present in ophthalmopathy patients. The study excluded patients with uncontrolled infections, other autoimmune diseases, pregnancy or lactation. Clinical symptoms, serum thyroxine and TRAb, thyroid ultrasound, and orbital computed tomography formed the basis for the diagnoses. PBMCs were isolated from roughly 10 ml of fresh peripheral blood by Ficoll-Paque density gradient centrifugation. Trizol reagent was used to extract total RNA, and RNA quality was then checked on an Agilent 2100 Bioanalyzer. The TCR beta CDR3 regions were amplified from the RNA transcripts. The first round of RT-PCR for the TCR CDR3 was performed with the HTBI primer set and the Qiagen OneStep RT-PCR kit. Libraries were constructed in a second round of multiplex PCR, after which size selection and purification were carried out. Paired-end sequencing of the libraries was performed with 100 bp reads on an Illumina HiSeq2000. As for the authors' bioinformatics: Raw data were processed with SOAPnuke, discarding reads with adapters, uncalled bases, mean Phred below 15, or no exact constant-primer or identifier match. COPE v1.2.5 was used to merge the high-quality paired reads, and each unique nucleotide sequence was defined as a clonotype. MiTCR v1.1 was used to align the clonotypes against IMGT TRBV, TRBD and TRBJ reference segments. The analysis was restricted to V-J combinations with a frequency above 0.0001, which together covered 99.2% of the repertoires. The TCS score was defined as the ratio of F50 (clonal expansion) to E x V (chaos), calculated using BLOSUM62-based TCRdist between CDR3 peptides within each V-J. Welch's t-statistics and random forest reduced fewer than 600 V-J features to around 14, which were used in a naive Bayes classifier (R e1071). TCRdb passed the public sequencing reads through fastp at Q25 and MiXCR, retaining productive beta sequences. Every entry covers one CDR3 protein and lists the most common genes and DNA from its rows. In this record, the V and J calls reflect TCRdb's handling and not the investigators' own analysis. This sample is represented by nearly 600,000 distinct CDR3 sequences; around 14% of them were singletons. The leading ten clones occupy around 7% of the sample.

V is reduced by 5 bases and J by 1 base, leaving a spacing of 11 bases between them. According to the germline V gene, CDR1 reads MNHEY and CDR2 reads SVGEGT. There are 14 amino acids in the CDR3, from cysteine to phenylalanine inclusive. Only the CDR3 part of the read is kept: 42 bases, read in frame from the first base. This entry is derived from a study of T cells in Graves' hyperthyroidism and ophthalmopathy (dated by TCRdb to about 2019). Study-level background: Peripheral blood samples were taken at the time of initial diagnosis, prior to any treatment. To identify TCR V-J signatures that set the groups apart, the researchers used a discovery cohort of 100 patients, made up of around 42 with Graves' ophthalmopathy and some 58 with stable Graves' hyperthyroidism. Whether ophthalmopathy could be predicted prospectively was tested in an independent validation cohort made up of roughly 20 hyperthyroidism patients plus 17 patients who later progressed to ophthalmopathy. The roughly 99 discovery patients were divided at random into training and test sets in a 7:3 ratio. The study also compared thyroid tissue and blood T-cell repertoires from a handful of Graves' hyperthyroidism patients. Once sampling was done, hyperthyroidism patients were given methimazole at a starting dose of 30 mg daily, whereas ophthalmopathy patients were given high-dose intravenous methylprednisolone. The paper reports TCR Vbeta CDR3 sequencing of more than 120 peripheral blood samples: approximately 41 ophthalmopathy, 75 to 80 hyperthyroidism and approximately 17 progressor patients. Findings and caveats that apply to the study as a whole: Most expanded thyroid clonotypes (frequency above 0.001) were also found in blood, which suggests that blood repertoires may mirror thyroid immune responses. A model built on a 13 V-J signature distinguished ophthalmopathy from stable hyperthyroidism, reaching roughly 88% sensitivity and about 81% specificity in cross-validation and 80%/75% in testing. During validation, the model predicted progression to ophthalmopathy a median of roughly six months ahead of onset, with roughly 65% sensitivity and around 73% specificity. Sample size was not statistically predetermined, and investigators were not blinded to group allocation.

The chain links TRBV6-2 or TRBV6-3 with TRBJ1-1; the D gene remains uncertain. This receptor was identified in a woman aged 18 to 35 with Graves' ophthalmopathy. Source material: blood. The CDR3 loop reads CASSPGISNTEAFF. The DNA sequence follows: TGTGCCAGCAGTCCCGGGATCTCGAACACTGAAGCTTTCTTT.